A selection of T cell receptor beta chains follows, all from one sample in a study of blood T cell repertoires in COVID-19. The data were produced by immunoSEQ multiplex PCR, yet TCRdb's version contains in-frame clones alone and is incomplete. The sample contains under 150,000 clones, more than 80% of which appear only once. Sequencing used peripheral blood. These receptors came from a woman aged 45-59 years with acute or convalescent COVID-19. The CDR3 runs from the conserved cysteine through the conserved F or W.

v_gene,j_gene,CDR3aa
TRBV6-2/TRBV6-3,TRBJ2-7,CASSYPTSGRATSYEQYF
TRBV7-2,TRBJ1-4,CASSQGTGGEKLFF
TRBV7-9,TRBJ1-1,CASSPRTATLNTEAFF
TRBV29-1,TRBJ2-2,CSVEDPGFLAGELFF
TRBV23-1,TRBJ1-1,CASSQPITTGGKIPEAFF
TRBV7-9,TRBJ2-7,CASSFTGAGDEQYF
TRBV30,TRBJ1-2,CAWRLPGSRKNYGYTF
TRBV19,TRBJ1-5,CASNGQGNQPQHF
TRBV15,TRBJ1-2,CATSRGGQALSYGYTF
TRBV5-6,TRBJ1-5,CASSLGRNQPQHF
TRBV18,TRBJ1-4,CASSLPTGGNEKLFF
TRBV19,TRBJ1-5,CASSNEAGYQPQHF
TRBV5-6,TRBJ2-5,CASSTRLAGLETQYF
TRBV30,TRBJ1-1,CAWSGTGETEAFF
TRBV28,TRBJ1-4,CASSANTGTGTTNEKLFF
TRBV18,TRBJ2-7,CASSPTSGGRYEQYF
TRBV3-1/TRBV3-2,TRBJ2-7,CASSQGLANYEQYF
TRBV4-1,TRBJ2-7,CASSQEGTGTGTYEQYF
TRBV7-8,TRBJ2-7,CASSNWDSSYEQYF
TRBV6-6,TRBJ1-1,CASSRADTEAFF
TRBV18,TRBJ1-1,CASSPWDSPRAEAFF
TRBV4-1,TRBJ2-2,CASSQASFRTKGTGELFF
TRBV10-3,TRBJ1-6,CAISEHPGQGGSPLHF
TRBV27,TRBJ1-2,CASKRIGAGPGDYGYTF
TRBV4-3,TRBJ2-6,CASSRAQEGAGGANVLTF
TRBV12-3/TRBV12-4,TRBJ2-7,CASSRTSSGEQYF
TRBV27,TRBJ1-5,CASRRDYSNQPQHF
TRBV2,TRBJ2-1,CASSKVGLDYNEQFF
TRBV29-1,TRBJ2-1,CSSDGQGAYNEQFF
TRBV9,TRBJ1-5,CASSVGGNSNQPQHF
TRBV9,TRBJ2-2,CASSVQGAGELFF
TRBV29-1,TRBJ1-1,CSVGSGMRTEAFF
TRBV6-5,TRBJ1-6,CASSYGQGDSPLHF
TRBV9,TRBJ1-1,CASSQDRSTKAFF
TRBV9,TRBJ2-1,CASSVDRASGSDEQFF
TRBV9,TRBJ2-2,CASSVRSGENTGELFF
TRBV5-1,TRBJ2-1,CASSIVRADEQFF
TRBV7-3,TRBJ2-1,CASSLTGDEQFF
TRBV6-5,TRBJ2-2,CASRLATGELFF
TRBV5-1,TRBJ1-3,CASSLGTGGSLTSGNTIYF
TRBV4-1,TRBJ1-1,CASSQEGLYRVGAFF
TRBV27,TRBJ1-6,CASSLPGQGLKSYNSPLHF
TRBV7-9,TRBJ2-7,CASSSGYLPQYF
TRBV18,TRBJ1-5,CASSPYGQGSNQPQHF
TRBV2,TRBJ2-3,CASSEGQGVNTDTQYF
TRBV6-5,TRBJ2-1,CASSYGLVGEQFF
TRBV27,TRBJ2-1,CASTQTGYNEQFF
TRBV6-6,TRBJ1-1,CASSPMGGVTEAFF
TRBV24-1,TRBJ2-5,CATSESTNQGETQYF
TRBV27,TRBJ2-5,CASRPTRDSLGTQYF
TRBV19,TRBJ1-4,CASSSTGGVEKLFF
TRBV6-2/TRBV6-3,TRBJ1-1,CASSARTVVNTEAFF
TRBV30,TRBJ1-2,CAWTGSGGYTF
TRBV19,TRBJ1-2,CASSTNFGGPGYGYTF